This TCR beta chain was recovered during a study of T cells in Graves' hyperthyroidism and ophthalmopathy. The study's findings and limits: Peripheral blood also featured most of the thyroid clonotypes expanded above 0.001. Ophthalmopathy stood apart from stable hyperthyroidism in a 13 V-J model.

The CDR3 totals 15 residues. Germline loops: CDR1 SEHNR, CDR2 FQNEAQ (reference sequence). The V end lost 5 bases, the J end lost 7 bases, and 20 bases lay between the germline ends. In making diagnoses, clinical symptoms, serum thyroxine and TRAb, thyroid ultrasound and orbital computed tomography were all used. Ten or more counts support this clonotype. Its specificity is unknown. It was RNA transcripts that yielded the amplified TCR beta CDR3 regions. Carried out on the TCR CDR3, a first-round RT-PCR used the HTBI primer set. One entry per CDR3 protein, called by TCRdb with MiXCR from the multiplex PCR reads. This table has a few hundred thousand distinct CDR3 sequences, approximately 49% appearing once.

Sequencing input: peripheral blood or thyroid tissue (not recorded which). The chain links TRBV7-9 to TRBJ1-2; tentative D call: TRBD1 (5 bases). This clonotype was sampled from an adult woman with Graves' disease, either hyperthyroidism or ophthalmopathy (not recorded which). The DNA for the CDR3 is TGTGCCAGCAGCGAGCACCGTCCGAGGGGTAGTGGCTACACCTTC. Amino acids: CASSEHRPRGSGYTF.